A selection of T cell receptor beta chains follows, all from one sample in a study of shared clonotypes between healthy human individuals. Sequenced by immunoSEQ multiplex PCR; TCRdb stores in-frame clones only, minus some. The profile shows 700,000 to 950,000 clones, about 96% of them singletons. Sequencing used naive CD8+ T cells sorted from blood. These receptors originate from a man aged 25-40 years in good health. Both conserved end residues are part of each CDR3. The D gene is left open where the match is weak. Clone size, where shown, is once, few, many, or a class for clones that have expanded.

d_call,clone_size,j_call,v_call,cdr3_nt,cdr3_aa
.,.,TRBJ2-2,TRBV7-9,TGTGCCAGCAGCTTAGGAGAAGCCACCGGGGAGCTGTTTTTT,CASSLGEATGELFF
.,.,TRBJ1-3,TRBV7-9,TGTGCCAGCAGCTTACCTAGGGCCGACTCTGGAAACACCATATATTTT,CASSLPRADSGNTIYF
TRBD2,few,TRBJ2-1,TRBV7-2,TGTGCCAGCAGCTTAACCCTAGCGGGAGCCCGTGGTGGGCAGTTCTTC,CASSLTLAGARGGQFF
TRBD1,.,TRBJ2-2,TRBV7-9,TGTGCCAGCGTCAATCGAGTGACAGGGGAAAGGGGCACCGGGGAGCTGTTTTTT,CASVNRVTGERGTGELFF
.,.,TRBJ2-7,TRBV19,TGTGCCAGTAGTATAGGGACCCAGATCTACGAGCAGTACTTC,CASSIGTQIYEQYF
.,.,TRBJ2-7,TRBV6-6,TGTGCCAGCAGTCCCCGGGAAGCACGCTACGAGCAGTACTTC,CASSPREARYEQYF
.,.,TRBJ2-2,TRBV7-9,TGTGCCAGCAGCTTAGACACCGGGGAGCTGTTTTTT,CASSLDTGELFF
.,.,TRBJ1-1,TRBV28,TGTGCCAGCAGTCCCCCGAACAGTGAAGCTTTCTTT,CASSPPNSEAFF
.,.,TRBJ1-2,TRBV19,TGTGCCAGTAGTACTTTTTCTAGCTACACCTTC,CASSTFSSYTF
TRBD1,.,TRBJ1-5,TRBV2,TGTGCCAGCAGTGAAACGCGGGACAGCGATAGCAATCAGCCCCAGCATTTT,CASSETRDSDSNQPQHF
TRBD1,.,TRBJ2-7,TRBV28,TGTGCCAGCAGTTATTCCCGGGACAGGGGGCGGGACGAGCAGTACTTC,CASSYSRDRGRDEQYF
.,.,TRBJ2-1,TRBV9,TGTGCCAGCGGGTATGAGCAGTTCTTC,CASGYEQFF
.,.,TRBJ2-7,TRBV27,TGTGCCAGTCAACAGGGAGGCATTGGGTACGAGCAGTACTTC,CASQQGGIGYEQYF
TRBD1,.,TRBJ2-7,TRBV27,TGTGCCAGCAGTAGCCCAGGGGGTTACGAGCAGTACTTC,CASSSPGGYEQYF
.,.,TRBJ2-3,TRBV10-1,TGCGCCAGCAGTGATTTCGGGGCTAGCACAGATACGCAGTATTTT,CASSDFGASTDTQYF
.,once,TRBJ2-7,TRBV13,TGTGCCAGCAGCCCCCTTGGCCCTTACTCCTACGAGCAGTACTTC,CASSPLGPYSYEQYF
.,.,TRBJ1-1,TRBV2,TGTGCCAGCAGTCAGGGGTATATGAACACTGAAGCTTTCTTT,CASSQGYMNTEAFF
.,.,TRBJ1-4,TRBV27,TGTGCCAGCTCAGGGATGGGATCTAATGAAAAACTGTTTTTT,CASSGMGSNEKLFF
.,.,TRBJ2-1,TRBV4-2,TGTGCCAGCAGCGTTAAAAGCGACTTGTACAATGAGCAGTTCTTC,CASSVKSDLYNEQFF
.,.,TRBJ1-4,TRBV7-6,TGTGCCAGCAGCTTAGAACCAGGGACACTGGTCGGTGAAAAACTGTTTTTT,CASSLEPGTLVGEKLFF
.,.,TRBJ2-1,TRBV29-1,TGCAGCGTTCTCGGTTCCGGTTCCTACAATGAGCAGTTCTTC,CSVLGSGSYNEQFF
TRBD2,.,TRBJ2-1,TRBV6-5,TGTGCCAGCAGTTACCAACTAGCTTGGGGAGGGGAGCAGTTCTTC,CASSYQLAWGGEQFF
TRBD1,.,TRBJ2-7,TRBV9,TGTGCCAGCAGCGATGGGGGACAGGGAACCTACGAGCAGTACTTC,CASSDGGQGTYEQYF
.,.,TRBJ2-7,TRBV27,TGTGCCAGCAGTTTACTCGGCGGGGACGAGCAGTACTTC,CASSLLGGDEQYF
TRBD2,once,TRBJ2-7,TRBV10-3,TGTGCCATCAGTGTGGGGGGAGGGAACGAGCAGTACTTC,CAISVGGGNEQYF
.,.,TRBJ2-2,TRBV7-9,TGTGCCAGCAGCCCCTCGGGACTTCATACCGGGGAGCTGTTTTTT,CASSPSGLHTGELFF
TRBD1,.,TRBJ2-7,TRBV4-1,TGCGCCAGCAGCCAACCGGGACAGGCTCGAGAGCAGTACTTC,CASSQPGQAREQYF
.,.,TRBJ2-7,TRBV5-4,TGTGCCAGCAGCTCAGGGCGCGAGCAGTACTTC,CASSSGREQYF